This T cell receptor beta chain originates from a study of CD8+ T cells in alopecia areata. Investigators isolated RNA and reverse transcribed it into cDNA to act as the sequencing template. Repertoires were generated with immunoSEQ multiplex PCR, while TCRdb's copy carries only in-frame clones and drops some. The sample contains 150,000 to 200,000 clones, 50% to 65% of which appear only once. Looked up from germline, CDR1 is LNHDA and CDR2 is SQIVND (reference sequence). This CDR3 is 13 amino acids long. V was pared by 9 bases and J by 8 bases, with 9 bases of the junction left unmatched. The sample taken for sequencing was CD4+ T cells sorted from blood. The chain has TRBV19 and TRBJ1-5; 8 nucleotides agree with TRBD1. The clonotype was recovered from a human donor in good health. CDR3 in DNA: TGTGCCAGCGGTGGACAGGGTGTGGAGCCCCAGCATTTT. Amino acids: CASGGQGVEPQHF. Full variable domain (rest looked up from reference TRBV19 and TRBJ1-5): DGGITQSPKYLFRKEGQNVTLSCEQNLNHDAMYWYRQDPGQGLRLIYYSQIVNDFQKGDIAEGYSVSREKKESFPLTVTSAQKNPTAFYLCASGGQGVEPQHFGDGTRLSIL.